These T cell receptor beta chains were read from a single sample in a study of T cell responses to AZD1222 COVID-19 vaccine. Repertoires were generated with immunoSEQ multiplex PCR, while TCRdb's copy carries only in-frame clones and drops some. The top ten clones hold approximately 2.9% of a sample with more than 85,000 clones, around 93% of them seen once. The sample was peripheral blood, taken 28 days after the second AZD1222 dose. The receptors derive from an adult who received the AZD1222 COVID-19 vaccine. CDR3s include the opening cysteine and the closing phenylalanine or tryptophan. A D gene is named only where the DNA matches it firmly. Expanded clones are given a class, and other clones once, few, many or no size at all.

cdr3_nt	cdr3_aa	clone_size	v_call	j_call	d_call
TGTGCCAGCAGTGACCGGCCGGGAGAGACCCAGTACTTC	CASSDRPGETQYF	NA	TRBV2	TRBJ2-5	NA
TGTGCCAGTAGTAACCGACAGGGCGGGTTCCGGATAGGCTACACCTTC	CASSNRQGGFRIGYTF	few	TRBV5-5	TRBJ1-2	TRBD1
TGCGCCAGCAGCCAAGAGGGTCAGGGTAGCAATCAGCCCCAGCATTTT	CASSQEGQGSNQPQHF	NA	TRBV4-1	TRBJ1-5	NA
TGTGCCAGCAGTCCCCAGGGGGCGGCCGAGCAGTACTTC	CASSPQGAAEQYF	NA	TRBV12-3/TRBV12-4	TRBJ2-7	TRBD1
TGTGCCAGCAGCGGGGATACAGGGGCAGGGCCCCAGCATTTT	CASSGDTGAGPQHF	NA	TRBV9	TRBJ1-5	TRBD1
TGTGCCAGTAGTGAATCCATAGCTGCCCCTTACAATGAGCAGTTCTTC	CASSESIAAPYNEQFF	NA	TRBV19	TRBJ2-1	NA
TGTGCCAGCAGTACGTACCCGGGACACCGATCTGGGGCCAACGTCCTGACTTTC	CASSTYPGHRSGANVLTF	NA	TRBV11-2	TRBJ2-6	NA
TGTGCCAGCAGCCCTATAGGGGGTAGATTGGGTGAAGCTTTCTTT	CASSPIGGRLGEAFF	few	TRBV7-2	TRBJ1-1	NA
TGTGCCAGCAGTGACCGAGGGCCTGGGGAAGCTTTCTTT	CASSDRGPGEAFF	NA	TRBV6-4	TRBJ1-1	NA
TGTGCCAGCAGCCCCTCGGGAGGGGGCGGTCAGCCCCAGCATTTT	CASSPSGGGGQPQHF	NA	TRBV3-1/TRBV3-2	TRBJ1-5	TRBD1
TGCAGTGCTAGTTCGACAGGGAGTTCTGGAAACACCATATATTTT	CSASSTGSSGNTIYF	NA	TRBV20-1	TRBJ1-3	TRBD1
TGCGCCAGCAGTGAGTCCGGGGACCTCACAGATACGCAGTATTTT	CASSESGDLTDTQYF	NA	TRBV10-1	TRBJ2-3	NA
TGTGCCAGCAGCGTGTGGACTATACCCACAGATACGCAGTATTTT	CASSVWTIPTDTQYF	NA	TRBV5-5	TRBJ2-3	NA
TGTGCCAGCAACACGGACACCTCACCCCTCCACTTT	CASNTDTSPLHF	NA	TRBV2	TRBJ1-6	NA
TGTGCCAGCAACCGAGGGACTCTCCAGTTCTTC	CASNRGTLQFF	NA	TRBV28	TRBJ2-1	NA
TGCGCCAGCAGCCAAGACCAACAGACAGGGAGGAAAGGGACCCAGCATTTT	CASSQDQQTGRKGTQHF	NA	TRBV4-1	TRBJ1-5	TRBD1
TGTGCCAGCAGCGTAGGTTCTAGCGGGGGCTTTTACGAGCAGTACTTC	CASSVGSSGGFYEQYF	NA	TRBV9	TRBJ2-7	TRBD2
TGTGCCAGCAGCTTAGCGGAGGCCAGAGGAAACACCATATATTTT	CASSLAEARGNTIYF	NA	TRBV11-1	TRBJ1-3	NA
TGTGCCAGCAGTTACCCGAAGACTAGCGGGAGTAATGAGCAGTTCTTC	CASSYPKTSGSNEQFF	NA	TRBV6-5	TRBJ2-1	TRBD2
TGTGCCAGCAGCCAGGGCGGGGCGACTAGCTACACCTTC	CASSQGGATSYTF	NA	TRBV3-1/TRBV3-2	TRBJ1-2	NA
TGCGCCAGCAGTGAGACTAGCAGTCCTCACCGGGATACGCAGTATTTT	CASSETSSPHRDTQYF	few	TRBV10-1	TRBJ2-3	NA
TGTGCCAGCAAGGGAGACAGCCGGAATAATTCACCCCTCCACTTT	CASKGDSRNNSPLHF	once	TRBV11-2	TRBJ1-6	NA
TGTGCCAGCAGTTCGTCTGGGACAGGGGTTATTGGCTACACCTTC	CASSSSGTGVIGYTF	NA	TRBV28	TRBJ1-2	TRBD1
TGTGCCAGCTCACCCTGGACAGGTCGATTGAATCAGCCCCAGCATTTT	CASSPWTGRLNQPQHF	NA	TRBV18	TRBJ1-5	TRBD1
TGTGCCAGCTCACCACTGGAAGGCAATCAGCCCCAGCATTTT	CASSPLEGNQPQHF	NA	TRBV18	TRBJ1-5	NA
TGTGCCTGGAGTCCACCGGGACCTTATGGGGACACCATATATTTT	CAWSPPGPYGDTIYF	NA	TRBV30	TRBJ1-3	NA
TGTGCCAGCAGCTTAGACAGGGACTCCTATGGCTACACCTTC	CASSLDRDSYGYTF	NA	TRBV13	TRBJ1-2	NA
TGTGCCAGCAGCCCATTCACAGGGGAGGGTGAAGCTTTCTTT	CASSPFTGEGEAFF	NA	TRBV7-6	TRBJ1-1	TRBD1
TGTGCCAGCAGTTCCTACTACGAGCAGTACTTC	CASSSYYEQYF	once	TRBV28	TRBJ2-7	NA
TGTGCCAGCAGCCAAATGCTCGGGGGTCAGCCCCAGCATTTT	CASSQMLGGQPQHF	NA	TRBV3-1/TRBV3-2	TRBJ1-5	NA
TGTGCCAGCAGCTTAGGTCTAGCGGGTCTCACCTACAATGAGCAGTTCTTC	CASSLGLAGLTYNEQFF	NA	TRBV5-5	TRBJ2-1	TRBD2
TGCGCCAGCAGCCAAGATTCCAGGGTGAGGGTGCCTAACTATGGCTACACCTTC	CASSQDSRVRVPNYGYTF	NA	TRBV4-1	TRBJ1-2	NA
TGTGCCAGCAGCCCCGGGACACTCAACACTGAAGCTTTCTTT	CASSPGTLNTEAFF	NA	TRBV7-2	TRBJ1-1	NA
TGCAGCGTTGGGGCGGGGGACGCCCGAGATAAGGACACTGAAGCTTTCTTT	CSVGAGDARDKDTEAFF	NA	TRBV29-1	TRBJ1-1	NA
TGTGCCAGCTCACCACAGGGGGGTCAGGTCTATGGCTACACCTTC	CASSPQGGQVYGYTF	NA	TRBV18	TRBJ1-2	NA
TGTGCCACCGGGCGGGGAGGTAATCAGCCCCAGCATTTT	CATGRGGNQPQHF	NA	TRBV15	TRBJ1-5	NA
TGTGCCAGTTCCGCCGGCCGATATGGTGGCGCTGAAGCTTTCTTT	CASSAGRYGGAEAFF	NA	TRBV19	TRBJ1-1	NA
TGTGGTAATTGGGTTTCACCCCTCCACTTT	CGNWVSPLHF	NA	TRBV11-3	TRBJ1-6	NA
TGTGCCAGTAGTAGTAGCGCAAACACCGGGGAGCTGTTTTTT	CASSSSANTGELFF	NA	TRBV19	TRBJ2-2	NA
TGCGCCAGCAGCTTGGCCGGGGCTATAATGAACACTGAAGCTTTCTTT	CASSLAGAIMNTEAFF	NA	TRBV5-1	TRBJ1-1	NA
TGTGCCAGCTCTCTGAGGGGGAGCGAGCAGTACTTC	CASSLRGSEQYF	NA	TRBV5-6	TRBJ2-7	NA
TGTGCCAGCAGTGAATTAGATGAGCAGTTCTTC	CASSELDEQFF	NA	TRBV25-1	TRBJ2-1	NA
TGTGCCAGCTCACCAGCTCTAGCGGGGGGTCAAACCTACGAGCAGTACTTC	CASSPALAGGQTYEQYF	NA	TRBV18	TRBJ2-7	TRBD2
TGTGCCAGCTCCTTACAGGGGGCGCTGAACACTGAAGCTTTCTTT	CASSLQGALNTEAFF	NA	TRBV2	TRBJ1-1	TRBD1
TGTGCCAGAAGCTTGAGCGGCTATGAGCAGTTCTTC	CARSLSGYEQFF	once	TRBV5-3	TRBJ2-1	NA
TGTGCCAGCATCACTACTAGCGGGAGTGGTTATGAGCAGTTCTTC	CASITTSGSGYEQFF	NA	TRBV27	TRBJ2-1	TRBD2
TGTGCCAGCAGTTTACCACCGGGACTACTATACAATGAGCAGTTCTTC	CASSLPPGLLYNEQFF	NA	TRBV27	TRBJ2-1	TRBD2
TGTGCCAGCAGCAGGGGGGCTAATGAAAAACTGTTTTTT	CASSRGANEKLFF	NA	TRBV12-3/TRBV12-4	TRBJ1-4	TRBD1
TGTGCCAGTAGTATACAACCAGATCAGCCCCAGCATTTT	CASSIQPDQPQHF	NA	TRBV19	TRBJ1-5	NA
TGTGCCAGCCGGGACAGGGGTCCGGGTGGAAACACCATATATTTT	CASRDRGPGGNTIYF	NA	TRBV3-1/TRBV3-2	TRBJ1-3	TRBD1
TGTGCCAGCAGTCCGCAACTAGCGGGAGGGCCATACGAGCAGTACTTC	CASSPQLAGGPYEQYF	NA	TRBV28	TRBJ2-7	TRBD2
TGTGCCAGCAGTGTTCTACCGGGACAGGATGGTTTTTCACCCCTCCACTTT	CASSVLPGQDGFSPLHF	NA	TRBV2	TRBJ1-6	TRBD1
TGTGCCAGCAGCTACTTAGCACGGGGCTACACCTTC	CASSYLARGYTF	NA	TRBV2	TRBJ1-2	NA
TGCGCCAGCAGCCGGGTCGGGACAGGGAGGGAAACTGAAGCTTTCTTT	CASSRVGTGRETEAFF	NA	TRBV5-1	TRBJ1-1	TRBD1
TGTGCCAGCAGAGAACAGGGGGCACTGACAGATACGCAGTATTTT	CASREQGALTDTQYF	NA	TRBV2	TRBJ2-3	TRBD1
TGTGCCAGCAGGGAGGCGGGACACCTCTACGAGCAGTACTTC	CASREAGHLYEQYF	once	TRBV6-5	TRBJ2-7	NA
TGTGCCACCAGCAGCCCCAAGTCGGTTGGTCAGCCCCAGCATTTT	CATSSPKSVGQPQHF	NA	TRBV15	TRBJ1-5	NA
TGTGCCAGCAGCATACAGGGGGCGGGAGATACGCAGTATTTT	CASSIQGAGDTQYF	NA	TRBV11-1	TRBJ2-3	TRBD1
TGTGCCAGCAGCTTGGACAGGGGACCCTATGGCTACACCTTC	CASSLDRGPYGYTF	NA	TRBV7-6	TRBJ1-2	TRBD1
TGCGCCAGCAGCCAAGGCCACAGGGAAGCGAACACCGGGGAGCTGTTTTTT	CASSQGHREANTGELFF	NA	TRBV4-1	TRBJ2-2	NA